Presented here are 16 T cell receptor beta chains from one specimen sequenced in a study of T cells in women clearing cervical HPV infection. Produced via immunoSEQ multiplex PCR; TCRdb's table is partial and in-frame only. This sample's clone table lists tens of thousands of clones. The sequenced sample was blood buffy coat. The receptors originated from a woman between 18 and 69 years old with a cervical HPV16 infection that either progressed to CIN3+ or cleared (not recorded which).

Concerning this clone itself: The missing CDR3 end, 3 residues past where the read stops, is filled in from the germline J gene. The chain recombines TRBV18 with TRBJ2-3; D call uncertain. CDR3 length: 14 amino acids. Germline-derived CDR1 and CDR2 are KGHSH and LQKENI. The part of the CDR3 DNA that was read is TGTGCCAGCTCACCAGGGCCCCAGCATCAGCCG. Its translation: CASSPGPQHQP. The entire CDR3 sequence reads CASSPGPQHQPQYF.

For this clone: The sequenced fragment ends 3 residues before the CDR3 boundary, so the rest is inferred from the germline J gene. The chain links TRBV20-1 to TRBJ1-2; weak D call: TRBD1 (6 bases). CDR3 size: 13 residues. CDR1 DFQATT and CDR2 SNEGSKA come from the germline V gene (reference sequence). With 0 bases removed from V and 5 bases from J, the gap between germline ends came to 10 bases. The part of the CDR3 DNA that was read is TGCAGTGCTAGAGATCCGGGGACATATGGC. Translating gives CSARDPGTYG. The full CDR3 protein is CSARDPGTYGYTF.

Details on this clone: The observed sequence ends 3 residues before the CDR3 terminus, with the missing tail filled in from the germline J gene. The chain recombines TRBV2 with TRBJ1-2; TRBD1 agrees at 8 bases. This CDR3 has 13 amino acids. The germline V gene encodes CDR1 SNHLY and CDR2 FYNNEI. The sequenced part of the CDR3 DNA is TGTGCCAGCCCTAAGACAGGGGCAGATACG. It yields the protein CASPKTGADT. The full CDR3 protein reads CASPKTGADTYTF.

Of note for this clone: The read terminates 3 residues before the CDR3 end, so the remaining end is supplied by the germline J gene. The chain uses TRBV10-3 and TRBJ2-7, with 7 bases fitting TRBD1. The germline gives CDR1 ENHRY, CDR2 SYGVKD. This CDR3 contains 14 residues. Unmatched junction bases numbered 5, after V lost 6 bases and J lost 0 bases. Partial CDR3 DNA: TGTGCCATCAGCCAGACAGGGAGCTCCTACGAG. Protein sequence: CAISQTGSSYE. The whole CDR3 sequence is CAISQTGSSYEQYF.

As regards this clone: Read coverage stops 3 residues before the CDR3 terminus; the germline J gene supplies the remainder. This chain connects TRBV5-6 to TRBJ1-1; tentative D call: TRBD1 (6 bases). The V gene lost 3 bases and the J gene lost 4 bases, with 16 bases spanning the gap. Germline V gene sequence: CDR1 SGHDT, CDR2 YYEEEE. This CDR3 comprises 15 residues. This chain's CDR3 is CASSSAGALGTEAFF. The part of the CDR3 DNA that was read is TGTGCCAGCAGCTCCGCAGGGGCTTTGGGCACTGAA.

A word on this clone: The read finishes 3 residues shy of the CDR3 end, and the germline J gene is used to complete it. The gene calls are TRBV9 and TRBJ2-3; D possibly corresponds to TRBD1 (6 bases). Per germline, CDR1 SGDLS and CDR2 YYNGEE. The V end lost 4 bases, the J end lost 2 bases, and 14 bases lay between the germline ends. The CDR3 totals 15 residues. Incomplete CDR3 DNA: TGTGCCAGCAGCCCGTTGGGACATGACACAGATACG. It translates to CASSPLGHDTDT. The whole CDR3 protein is CASSPLGHDTDTQYF. The whole variable domain, remainder taken from reference TRBV9 and TRBJ2-3, is DSGVTQTPKHLITATGQRVTLRCSPRSGDLSVYWYQQSLDQGLQFLIQYYNGEERAKGNILERFSAQQFPDLHSELNLSSLELGDSALYFCASSPLGHDTDTQYFGPGTRLTVL.

About this clone: Read sequence stops 3 residues before the CDR3 end, and the germline J gene provides the missing end. The chain carries TRBV5-1 and TRBJ2-3; 7 bases are a match to TRBD1. Germline CDR1 is SGHRS and CDR2 is YFSETQ. CDR3 length: 14 residues. Incomplete CDR3 DNA: TGCGCCAGCTCCTATTGGACAGGCAATCAGCCG. Protein sequence: CASSYWTGNQP. The entire CDR3 reads CASSYWTGNQPQYF.

Of note for this clone: The read halts 3 residues ahead of the CDR3 end, with the missing end drawn from the germline J gene. The chain links TRBV5-4 to TRBJ2-1, with TRBD2 as a possible D gene (6 bases). Trimming stripped 3 bases from V and 5 bases from J, with 15 bases between. The germline gives CDR1 SGHNT, CDR2 YYREEE (reference sequence). The CDR3 is 15 amino acids. The CDR3 loop reads CASSSPSGLNNEQFF. The covered CDR3 bases are TGTGCCAGCAGCTCGCCGTCGGGACTCAACAATGAG.

A remark on this clone: The read is 3 residues too short to cover the CDR3 end, so that end is filled in from the germline J gene. The chain carries TRBV20-1 and TRBJ2-1; tentatively, D is TRBD2 (5 bases). Germline V lookup: CDR1 DFQATT, CDR2 SNEGSKA (reference sequence). CDR3 length equals 13 residues. The V and J ends lost 3 bases and 6 bases respectively, with 12 bases between them. The covered CDR3 bases are TGCAGTGCTAGGAACCAACTAGGCAATGAG. It codes for CSARNQLGNE. The whole CDR3 is CSARNQLGNEQFF.

Of note for this clone: The CDR3 end lies 3 residues beyond the end of the read and is filled in from the germline J gene. The chain uses TRBV2 and TRBJ2-3; D might be TRBD2 (6 bases). The germline V and J ends were trimmed by 1 base and 3 bases, with 11 bases remaining between them. The CDR3 is 15 amino acids. From germline, CDR1 is SNHLY and CDR2 FYNNEI. CDR3 in amino acids: CASSEGLEGTDTQYF. Partial CDR3 DNA: TGTGCCAGCAGTGAAGGACTAGAAGGAACAGATACG.

Points on this clone: The read ends 3 residues early relative to the CDR3; the germline J gene fills the gap. The chain couples TRBV2 to TRBJ2-7; TRBD1 aligns across 7 bases. Germline loops: CDR1 SNHLY, CDR2 FYNNEI. The CDR3 consists of 15 residues. The V segment lost 6 bases and the J segment 3 bases; nucleotides outside the gene matches: 11. The part of the CDR3 DNA that was read is TGTGCCAGCAGGACAGGACAGGCCACACTCTACGAG. Translation gives CASRTGQATLYE. The whole CDR3 region reads CASRTGQATLYEQYF.

Regarding this clone: The missing CDR3 end, 3 residues past where the read stops, is filled in from the germline J gene. The chain recombines TRBV19 with TRBJ1-4; 10 bases map to TRBD1. Germline CDR1 LNHDA, CDR2 SQIVND (reference sequence). The CDR3 runs to 14 residues. V shed 8 bases and J 8 bases; nucleotides not matched to a gene: 8. The DNA read from the CDR3 is TGTGCCAGTTTCGGACAGGGGGTAAAGGAAAAA. Residues: CASFGQGVKEK. The complete CDR3 sequence is CASFGQGVKEKLFF. Full variable domain (rest looked up from reference TRBV19 and TRBJ1-4): DGGITQSPKYLFRKEGQNVTLSCEQNLNHDAMYWYRQDPGQGLRLIYYSQIVNDFQKGDIAEGYSVSREKKESFPLTVTSAQKNPTAFYLCASFGQGVKEKLFFGSGTQLSVL.

Comment on this clone: From the germline J gene comes the end of the CDR3, since the read stops 3 residues before it. V usage is TRBV14 and J usage is TRBJ1-6, with D possibly TRBD1 on 5 matching bases. Germline lookup yields CDR1 SGHDN and CDR2 FVKESK. The CDR3 is 13 residues long. The CDR3 reads CASSLTGPQALHF. CDR3 DNA, as far as it was read: TGTGCCAGCAGCCTTACAGGCCCCCAGGCC.

Regarding this clone: The read comes to an end 3 residues before the CDR3 does, leaving the germline J gene to fill in the end. The chain carries TRBV28 and TRBJ2-7; 8 bases are shared with TRBD1. The CDR3 spans 15 residues. V was clipped by 5 bases and J by 3 bases; unmatched bases: 9. CDR1 and CDR2 from the germline V gene are MDHEN and SYDVKM. CDR3 bases read: TGTGCCAGCAGTGCGACAGGGGATTGGGTCTACGAG. It codes for CASSATGDWVYE. The full CDR3 protein reads CASSATGDWVYEQYF.

Of note for this clone: The sequence runs out 3 residues before the end of the CDR3; the remainder is reconstructed from the germline J gene. V usage is TRBV28 and J usage is TRBJ2-7; 9 positions agree with TRBD1. V lost 6 bases and J lost 2; bases outside the gene matches: 11. Per the germline V gene, CDR1 is MDHEN and CDR2 is SYDVKM. This CDR3 is built from 16 residues. Partial CDR3 DNA: TGTGCCAGCAGGTATTATGGGACAGGGACCACCTACGAG. Protein sequence: CASRYYGTGTTYE. The full CDR3 protein is CASRYYGTGTTYEQYF.

As concerns this clone: The read halts 3 residues ahead of the CDR3 end, with the missing end drawn from the germline J gene. This rearrangement joins TRBV2 to TRBJ1-1; perhaps TRBD1 as D (5 bases). The CDR3 contains 11 residues. Per the germline V gene, CDR1 is SNHLY and CDR2 is FYNNEI. CDR3 protein: CASSLGGAAFF. CDR3 DNA, as far as it was read: TGTGCCAGCAGCCTAGGCGGGGCA. Complete variable domain (other parts from reference TRBV2 and TRBJ1-1): EPEVTQTPSHQVTQMGQEVILRCVPISNHLYFYWYRQILGQKVEFLVSFYNNEISEKSEIFDDQFSVERPDGSNFTLKIRSTKLEDSAMYFCASSLGGAAFFGQGTRLTVV.